One and the same sample provided the 15 T cell receptor beta chains below, sequenced in a study of regulatory T cells in long-lasting Graves disease. Time point specified: persistent/refractory GD, antithyroid drugs over 5 years with positive TRAb. The TCR library used RNA extracted from PBMCs. For TCR beta, libraries came from iRepertoire HTBI primers and Arm-PCR of CDR3 regions. A single record per CDR3 protein comes from TCRdb applying MiXCR to the multiplex PCR reads. The table has around 510,000 distinct CDR3 sequences, around 20% seen once. Sequenced material: peripheral blood mononuclear cells (PBMCs), taken when the disease was refractory, from a patient treated with antithyroid drugs. The receptors derive from a female donor with Graves disease.

V is TRBV2 and J is TRBJ1-6; TRBD1 agrees at 7 bases. Per the germline V gene, CDR1 is SNHLY and CDR2 is FYNNEI. The CDR3 spans 12 residues. V gave up 8 bases and J gave up 7 bases; unmatched junction bases: 2. CDR3 loop: CASQGENSPLHF. CDR3 bases: TGTGCCAGCCAGGGGGAGAATTCACCCCTCCACTTT.

V usage is TRBV7-2 and J usage is TRBJ2-7; 7 positions match TRBD1. The CDR3 runs 16 residues. V trimming: 3 bases; J trimming: 12 bases; junction bases outside the gene matches: 20. The germline gives CDR1 SGHTA, CDR2 FQGNSA. The CDR3 spells CASSLIPGQERYGLYF. CDR3 coding DNA: TGTGCCAGCAGCTTGATTCCAGGACAGGAGCGCTACGGGCTGTACTTC.

This chain connects TRBV20-1 to TRBJ2-5; TRBD2 is a possible D gene (6 bases). Trimming took 6 bases from V and 6 from J, leaving 14 bases between them. Germline V gene lookup returns CDR1 DFQATT and CDR2 SNEGSKA (reference sequence). CDR3 length: 12 amino acids. The CDR3 here is CSARRVEKTQYF. The DNA for the CDR3 is TGCAGTGCCCGGAGGGTCGAGAAGACCCAGTACTTC.

The table lists this clonotype with a few counts. V usage is TRBV6-5 and J usage is TRBJ1-2, with TRBD1 as a possible D gene (5 bases). This CDR3 contains 14 residues. The germline V gene encodes CDR1 MNHEY and CDR2 SVGAGI. V lost 2 bases and J lost 3, with 10 bases in between. The CDR3 sequence: CASSYSQGYYGYTF. The CDR3 DNA is TGTGCCAGCAGTTACAGCCAGGGTTACTATGGCTACACCTTC.

This clonotype has only a few counts. The V gene is TRBV4-1, the J gene TRBJ2-5; 8 bases are a match to TRBD2. The J segment lost 5 bases and the V segment lost 2 bases, leaving 4 bases of the junction unmatched. Per germline, CDR1 MGHRA and CDR2 YSYEKL. The CDR3 is 14 amino acids. The CDR3 DNA sequence: TGCGCCAGCAGCCAACATATAGCGGGGGAGACCCAGTACTTC. Its protein is CASSQHIAGETQYF.

The CDR3 loop is CSVDKGGQQFF. The CDR3 bases are TGCAGCGTTGACAAAGGGGGTCAGCAGTTCTTC. The chain has TRBV29-1 and TRBJ2-1; TRBD1 might be the D (6 bases). V lost 3 bases, J lost 11 bases, and 11 bases lay in between. From germline, CDR1 is SQVTM and CDR2 ANQGSEA. The CDR3 extends over 11 amino acids.

The chain employs TRBV9 and TRBJ1-6; D unclear. CDR1 SGDLS and CDR2 YYNGEE come from the germline V gene. V lost 0 bases and J lost 8, with 9 bases in between. The CDR3 spans 14 residues. In nucleotides, the CDR3 is TGTGCCAGCAGCGTAGGCCCTCCGTATTCACCCCTCCACTTT. It translates to CASSVGPPYSPLHF.

This clonotype showed up many times. This sequence joins TRBV27 and TRBJ2-7; 9 bases line up with TRBD2. V dropped 7 bases and J dropped 8; count of bases not matched to a gene: 12. Germline lookup yields CDR1 MNHEY and CDR2 SMNVEV (reference sequence). The CDR3 spans 14 residues. The CDR3 loop is CASTSRGREGQQYF. The DNA of the CDR3 is TGTGCCAGCACCTCTCGAGGGCGGGAGGGCCAGCAGTACTTC.

V and J are TRBV30 and TRBJ1-1; tentatively, D is TRBD1 (6 bases). V gave up 3 bases and J gave up 5 bases, with 16 bases separating them. The V gene's germline CDR1 is GTSNPN and CDR2 SVGIG (reference sequence). The CDR3 consists of 14 residues. In DNA, the CDR3 is TGTGCCTGGAGAGGCAGGGGCTCCGGAACTGAAGCTTTCTTT. Translating gives CAWRGRGSGTEAFF.

This clonotype was detected only a few times. The rearrangement joins TRBV5-1 to TRBJ2-7; maybe TRBD1 (6 bases). CDR1 and CDR2 (germline): SGHRS, YFSETQ. CDR3 length: 14 amino acids. The V end was cut by 0 bases, the J end by 5 bases, with 12 bases between. The CDR3 nucleotides are TGCGCCAGCAGCTTGGAGGTCAGGGGCGACGAGCAGTACTTC. Translated, it gives CASSLEVRGDEQYF.

A few counts support this clonotype. The rearrangement links TRBV14 to TRBJ2-7; possibly TRBD2 for D (5 bases). CDR3 length equals 15 residues. Per germline, CDR1 SGHDN and CDR2 FVKESK. V was clipped by 0 bases and J by 7 bases, with 16 bases between them. The CDR3 region is CASSQEAAPWEEQYF. The CDR3 coding sequence is TGTGCCAGCAGCCAAGAGGCGGCACCTTGGGAGGAGCAGTACTTC.

This clonotype was found a few times. V usage is TRBV6-1 and J usage is TRBJ2-6, with TRBD1 as a possible D gene (6 bases). This CDR3 region has 17 residues. V lost 6 bases and J 2 bases, leaving 17 bases between the germline ends. CDR1 and CDR2 from the germline V gene are MNHNS and SASEGT. The DNA of the CDR3 is TGTGCCAGCAGGCGCCTCAGTCAGGGGACTGGGGCCAACGTCCTGACTTTC. Protein sequence: CASRRLSQGTGANVLTF.

This clonotype has ten or more counts. The chain uses TRBV6-5 and TRBJ1-4; D remains ambiguous. This CDR3 spans 14 amino acids. The germline gives CDR1 MNHEY, CDR2 SVGAGI. V lost 2 bases to trimming and J lost 8 bases, with 12 bases between them. CDR3 sequence reads: CASSYAAWGEKLFF. The CDR3 region has the DNA TGTGCCAGCAGTTACGCCGCATGGGGAGAAAAACTGTTTTTT.

The chain has TRBV7-3 and TRBJ2-2; D tentatively reads TRBD1 or TRBD2 (5 bases each). The CDR3 consists of 14 residues. CDR1 and CDR2 (germline): SGHTA, FQGTGA. V was cut by 8 bases and J by 5 bases, with 15 bases left in between. CDR3 loop: CASGSQGDTGELFF. The CDR3 DNA follows: TGTGCCAGCGGCAGTCAGGGAGATACCGGGGAGCTGTTTTTT.

This clonotype came up a few times. The rearrangement joins TRBV6-2 or TRBV6-3 to TRBJ1-5; no definite D call. V lost 0 bases, J lost 6 bases, and 9 bases lay in between. Germline CDR1 and CDR2: MNHEY and SVGEGT. The CDR3 contains 14 residues. Written as DNA, the CDR3 is TGTGCCAGCAGTTACTCAGGAATGGGTCAGCCCCAGCATTTT. This sequence encodes CASSYSGMGQPQHF.